The source of this T cell receptor beta chain is a study of blood T cell repertoires in COVID-19. The germline gives CDR1 MNHNY, CDR2 SVGAGI (reference sequence). The CDR3 has 11 amino acids. V dropped 4 bases and J dropped 3 bases, with 3 bases sitting between them. Under the authors' procedure: Nucleated cell number was recorded as an estimate derived from reference gene primer amplification. Measured with immunoSEQ multiplex PCR; TCRdb has only the in-frame clones, and not every one. V and J calls plus clone size are reproduced from that table; the DNA served to infer D and trimming. The table includes 40,000 or so clones, 70% to 90% detected once.

The gene calls are TRBV6-6 and TRBJ2-5; no clear D gene. This receptor was identified in a human donor in a cohort sampled during active COVID-19. Sequencing input: peripheral blood. The CDR3 bases are TGTGCCAGCAGTTCAAAAGAGACCCAGTACTTC. Translating gives CASSSKETQYF.